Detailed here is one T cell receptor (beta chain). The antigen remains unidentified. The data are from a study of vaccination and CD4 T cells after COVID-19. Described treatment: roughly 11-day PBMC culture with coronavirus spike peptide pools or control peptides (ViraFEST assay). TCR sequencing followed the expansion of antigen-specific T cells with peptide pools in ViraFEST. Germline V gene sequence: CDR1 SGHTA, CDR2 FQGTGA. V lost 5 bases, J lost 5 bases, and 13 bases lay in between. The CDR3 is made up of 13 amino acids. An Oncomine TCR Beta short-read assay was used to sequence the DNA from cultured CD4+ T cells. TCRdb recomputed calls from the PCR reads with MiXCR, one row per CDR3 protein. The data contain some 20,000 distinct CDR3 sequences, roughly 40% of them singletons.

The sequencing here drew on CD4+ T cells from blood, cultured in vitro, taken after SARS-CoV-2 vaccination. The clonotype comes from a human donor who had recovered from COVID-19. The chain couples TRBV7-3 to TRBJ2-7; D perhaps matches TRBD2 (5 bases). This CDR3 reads CASSRTLQHEQYF. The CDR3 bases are TGTGCCAGCAGCCGGACTCTCCAACACGAGCAGTACTTC.